The 27 T cell receptor beta chains below all came from one sample that was sequenced in a study of T-cell memory formation after mild COVID-19. TCRdb re-called the 5' RACE reads through MiXCR, storing one row per CDR3 protein. The sample holds about 390,000 distinct CDR3 sequences, about 15% seen once. Sequencing used PBMCs or a T cell subset sorted from them (not recorded which). These receptors were taken from a man aged 18 to 30 who had mild COVID-19 (a few samples of this study predate the infection). Cell type and time point are not known.

This chain connects TRBV7-2 to TRBJ2-3; 11 positions match TRBD2. Germline V gene data show CDR1 as SGHTA and CDR2 as FQGNSA. V lost 2 bases, J lost 7 bases, and 8 bases stayed unmatched. This CDR3 region has 16 residues. In nucleotides, the CDR3 is TGTGCCAGCAGCTTACTTAGCGGGGGGGCGGTGAATACGCAGTATTTT. This translates into CASSLLSGGAVNTQYF.

A few counts support this clonotype. The V and J genes are TRBV15 and TRBJ2-5; TRBD2 is a possible D gene (6 bases). The CDR3 is 16 amino acids. CDR1 is LNHNV and CDR2 is YYDKDF in the germline V gene (reference sequence). Trimming shortened V by 0 bases and J by 2 bases, and 13 bases separated the two germline ends. DNA of the CDR3: TGTGCCACCAGCAGAGATCGGGCGGAGGGACAAGAGACCCAGTACTTC. Its protein product is CATSRDRAEGQETQYF. The full variable domain, rest sourced from reference TRBV15 and TRBJ2-5, is DAMVIQNPRYQVTQFGKPVTLSCSQTLNHNVMYWYQQKSSQAPKLLFHYYDKDFNNEADTPDNFQSRRPNTSFCFLDIRSPGLGDTAMYLCATSRDRAEGQETQYFGPGTRLLVL.

This clonotype came up a few times. This sequence joins TRBV24-1 and TRBJ1-1; the D gene is possibly TRBD1 (5 bases). This CDR3 is built from 13 residues. Between the trimmed V and J ends, which lost 5 bases and 4 bases, there was a span of 10 bases. Per germline, CDR1 KGHDR and CDR2 SFDVKD. CDR3 loop: CATSVRGATEAFF. CDR3 in DNA: TGTGCCACCAGTGTAAGAGGGGCCACTGAAGCTTTCTTT.

The chain uses TRBV5-3 and TRBJ1-5, with no clear D. TRBV5-3 is treated as an ORF (open reading frame) with a function not yet certain. Trimming left V 5 bases short and J 8 bases short, with 11 bases between. The CDR3 runs 12 residues. CDR3: CARSHTPEPQHF. The CDR3 DNA sequence: TGTGCCAGAAGTCATACACCGGAGCCCCAGCATTTT.

This chain uses TRBV6-5 with TRBJ2-6; D is uncertain. The V and J ends lost 6 bases and 5 bases respectively, with 8 bases between them. The length of the CDR3 is 13 residues. Germline V CDR1 and CDR2: MNHEY, SVGAGI. In DNA, the CDR3 is TGTGCCAGCAGCCCGTTTAGGGCCAACGTCCTGACTTTC. Encoded protein: CASSPFRANVLTF.

This clonotype was seen a few times. This chain uses TRBV6-2 or TRBV6-3 with TRBJ1-1; maybe TRBD1 (6 bases). Germline values: CDR1 MNHEY, CDR2 SVGEGT. The germline V and J ends were trimmed by 6 bases and 4 bases, with 15 bases remaining between them. The CDR3 has 14 amino acids. The CDR3 here is CASRNRVGITEAFF. In DNA form, the CDR3 reads TGTGCCAGCAGAAACAGGGTAGGGATCACTGAAGCTTTCTTT.

Only a few counts were recorded for this clonotype. This chain links TRBV30 with TRBJ2-5; either TRBD1 or TRBD2 may supply D (5 bases each). The CDR3 loop spans 14 amino acids. Germline V gene sequence: CDR1 GTSNPN, CDR2 SVGIG (reference sequence). The V gene lost 0 bases and the J gene lost 4 bases, with 12 bases spanning the gap. The CDR3 DNA is TGTGCCTGGAGTGTTGGTGGGGGTGGAGAGACCCAGTACTTC. Translating it yields CAWSVGGGGETQYF.

The chain employs TRBV12-3 or TRBV12-4 and TRBJ2-7; possible D gene TRBD1, 6 bases. Trimming removed 7 bases at V and 3 bases at J, with 13 bases between. The CDR3 is 13 amino acids. The CDR3 DNA reads as TGTGCCAGCACCGGGACACGGGGCTACGAGCAGTACTTC. Amino acids: CASTGTRGYEQYF.

The gene calls are TRBV5-1 and TRBJ2-1; perhaps TRBD1 as D (5 bases). Germline CDR1 and CDR2: SGHRS and YFSETQ. Trimming stripped 4 bases from V and 0 bases from J, with 11 bases between. CDR3 length equals 15 residues. The CDR3 loop reads CASSTRTSSYNEQFF. The CDR3 bases are TGCGCCAGCAGCACCCGGACAAGCTCCTACAATGAGCAGTTCTTC.

This clonotype appeared many times. The chain is built from TRBV12-3 or TRBV12-4 and TRBJ2-5; maybe TRBD2 (5 bases). The V end was cut by 6 bases, the J end by 5 bases, with 10 bases between. CDR3 length equals 12 residues. In DNA, the CDR3 is TGTGCCAGCAGCCTACGAGGGGAGACCCAGTACTTC. Its protein is CASSLRGETQYF.

This chain uses TRBV7-9 with TRBJ2-5; D remains ambiguous. The ends were cut back, 7 bases at V and 1 base at J, with 22 bases in the middle. CDR3 length equals 17 residues. Looked up from germline, CDR1 is SEHNR and CDR2 is FQNEAQ (reference sequence). The CDR3 DNA sequence: TGTGCCAGCACCTCCCATTCATTTCGACCGCTCCAAGAGACCCAGTACTTC. This translates into CASTSHSFRPLQETQYF.

This clonotype came up a few times. This chain joins TRBV6-6 and TRBJ2-7, with D possibly being TRBD1 or TRBD2 (5 bases each). The CDR3 is 12 residues long. V lost 8 bases, J lost 3 bases, and 11 bases lay in between. Germline V lookup: CDR1 MNHNY, CDR2 SVGAGI (reference sequence). CDR3 in amino acids: CASEGPYYEQYV. The CDR3 nucleotides are TGTGCCAGCGAGGGGCCGTACTACGAGCAGTACGTC.

For the CDR3, the DNA is TGCGCCAGCAGTGCCCAGGGGCCTAATGAAAAACTGTTTTTT. This gives the protein CASSAQGPNEKLFF. The V call is TRBV10-2, the J call TRBJ1-4; D possibly corresponds to TRBD1 (6 bases). The germline V gene encodes CDR1 WSHSY and CDR2 SAAADI. This CDR3 spans 14 amino acids. The V end lost 4 bases, the J end lost 3 bases, and 9 bases lay between the germline ends.

Points on this clonotype: One end of the junction is discordant with germline, which a read error may explain. This chain joins TRBV12-3 or TRBV12-4 and TRBJ2-2, with 11 positions matching TRBD2. The CDR3 sequence is 15 residues long. The CDR3 protein is CASGPSGGNTGELFF. DNA for the CDR3: TGTGCCAGCGGACCTAGCGGGGGGAACACCGGGGAGTTGTTTTTT.

The rearrangement joins TRBV11-2 to TRBJ2-7; 11 positions agree with TRBD1. The CDR3 has 14 residues. Germline CDR1 and CDR2: SGHAT and FQNNGV. V lost 2 bases to trimming and J lost 4 bases; unmatched junction nucleotides: 1. The CDR3, as DNA: TGTGCCAGCAGCTTAAGGGACAGGGGGTACGAGCAGTACGTC. It yields the protein CASSLRDRGYEQYV.

This clonotype was recorded a few times. The chain has TRBV5-1 and TRBJ1-4, with a tentative D call TRBD1 (5 bases). Trimming pared 4 bases from V and 4 bases from J, leaving 11 bases between. Germline-derived CDR1 and CDR2 are SGHRS and YFSETQ. CDR3 length: 14 amino acids. The CDR3 DNA sequence: TGCGCCAGCAGCCCGGGACGGATTAATGAAAAACTGTTTTTT. Protein product: CASSPGRINEKLFF. The full variable domain, its missing parts supplied by reference TRBV5-1 and TRBJ1-4, is KAGVTQTPRYLIKTRGQQVTLSCSPISGHRSVSWYQQTPGQGLQFLFEYFSETQRNKGNFPGRFSGRQFSNSRSEMNVSTLELGDSALYLCASSPGRINEKLFFGSGTQLSVL.

The rearrangement uses TRBV5-5 and TRBJ2-7, with a tentative D call TRBD2 (6 bases). Germline CDR1 and CDR2: SGHKS and YYEKEE (reference sequence). The CDR3 totals 12 residues. Trimming shortened V by 4 bases and J by 5 bases, and 10 bases separated the two germline ends. The CDR3 loop reads CASSPSDHEQYF. The DNA of the CDR3 is TGTGCCAGCAGCCCTAGCGACCACGAGCAGTACTTC.

The chain carries TRBV6-5 and TRBJ1-2; D gene ambiguous. The CDR3 contains 14 residues. The germline CDR1 and CDR2 sequences are MNHEY and SVGAGI. With 0 bases removed from V and 0 bases from J, the gap between germline ends came to 5 bases. CDR3 in DNA: TGTGCCAGCAGTTACTCGGCCACTAACTATGGCTACACCTTC. Amino acid sequence: CASSYSATNYGYTF.

This clonotype was counted only a few times. CDR3 in amino acids: CASSQVRGGAFNEQFF. The CDR3 region has the DNA TGTGCCAGCAGCCAAGTTCGGGGGGGGGCCTTCAATGAGCAGTTCTTC. The genes are TRBV14 and TRBJ2-1; 8 nucleotides agree with TRBD2. Looked up from germline, CDR1 is SGHDN and CDR2 is FVKESK. The CDR3 extends over 16 amino acids. Trimming removed 1 base from V and 6 bases from J; junction bases left unmatched: 8.

In its sample, this clonotype was seen a few times. The rearrangement joins TRBV5-1 to TRBJ2-2; maybe TRBD1 (6 bases). The CDR3 sequence is 16 residues long. The V and J ends lost 4 bases and 3 bases respectively, with 16 bases between them. The germline V gene encodes CDR1 SGHRS and CDR2 YFSETQ. CDR3 nucleotides: TGCGCCAGCAGCCCAACAGGGAATTGGTACACCGGGGAGCTGTTTTTT. Translation gives CASSPTGNWYTGELFF.

The CDR3 DNA is TGCGCCAGCAGCCGGGCAGTGGGAGAGACCCAGTACTTC. Protein sequence: CASSRAVGETQYF. The genes are TRBV4-3 and TRBJ2-5; no reliable D call. Germline CDR1 and CDR2: LGHNA and YSLEER. The CDR3 totals 13 residues. Trimming shortened V by 4 bases and J by 4 bases, and 10 bases separated the two germline ends.

This clonotype was counted between two and nine times. This sequence joins TRBV7-8 and TRBJ2-3, with TRBD1 matching over 9 bases. In germline, CDR1 is SGHVS, CDR2 FQNEAQ. V shed 5 bases and J 8 bases; nucleotides not matched to a gene: 11. The CDR3 sequence is 15 residues long. CDR3 DNA sequence: TGTGCCAGCAGCATCGAAAGGGACAGGGCGGGTACGCAGTATTTT. Its protein is CASSIERDRAGTQYF.

V and J are TRBV7-2 and TRBJ1-6; D gene ambiguous. Germline CDR1 and CDR2: SGHTA and FQGNSA. This CDR3 contains 18 residues. V lost 5 bases to trimming and J lost 1 base, with 18 bases between them. The CDR3 DNA sequence: TGTGCCAGCAGCCCTAAGTTCAGCGCGACATCCTATAATTCACCCCTCCACTTT. The encoded protein is CASSPKFSATSYNSPLHF.

V gene TRBV12-3 or TRBV12-4 combines with J gene TRBJ1-1; TRBD1 matches 9 bases. This CDR3 comprises 14 residues. V trimming: 1 base; J trimming: 7 bases; junction bases outside the gene matches: 4. The CDR3, as DNA: TGTGCCAGCAGTTTAGGACAGGGGGGGAGTGAAGCTTTCTTT. Residues: CASSLGQGGSEAFF.

In its sample, this clonotype was seen a few times. The rearrangement links TRBV4-3 to TRBJ1-2; 8 bases are shared with TRBD1. The CDR3 contains 14 residues. J was trimmed by 6 bases and V by 5 bases; bases with no gene match: 8. Looked up from germline, CDR1 is LGHNA and CDR2 is YSLEER. CDR3 bases: TGCGCCAGCAGCTTGGTGACAGGGGAGGATGGCTACACCTTC. It encodes CASSLVTGEDGYTF.

This clonotype has a count of ten or more. J is TRBJ2-3 and V is TRBV5-1; D is possibly TRBD1 (5 bases). V shed 4 bases and J shed 6 bases, with 12 bases lying between them. This CDR3 comprises 13 residues. Germline V gene sequence: CDR1 SGHRS, CDR2 YFSETQ. Here the CDR3 DNA reads TGCGCCAGCAGCCCCACCTCAGGGGATACGCAGTATTTT. Translation: CASSPTSGDTQYF.

This clonotype was found many times. This chain links TRBV20-1 with TRBJ1-4, with TRBD1 matching 8 bases. The germline CDR1 and CDR2 sequences are DFQATT and SNEGSKA (reference sequence). V lost 7 bases and J lost 7; bases outside the gene matches: 5. There are 12 residues in the CDR3. CDR3 region: CSVSDRAEKLFF. CDR3 coding DNA: TGCAGTGTTTCGGACAGGGCTGAAAAACTGTTTTTT.